Presented here are 14 T cell receptor beta chains from one specimen sequenced in a study of blood T cell repertoires in COVID-19 (TCRdb year 2020). The library was prepared using the immunoSEQ multiplex PCR assay. TCRdb holds this immuneACCESS table with in-frame rearrangements only. Some clones are missing; in checked studies, unresolved V genes explain under half, and the rest has no known cause. This sample is represented by 250,000 to 350,000 clones; about nine tenths of them were singletons. The ten largest clones represent 11% of the sample. The specimen was peripheral blood. The receptors here all came from a woman in her twenties or thirties with COVID-19, enrolled during active disease.

The chain carries TRBV5-5 and TRBJ2-7; 7 bases map to TRBD1. CDR3 length: 14 residues. Germline values: CDR1 SGHKS, CDR2 YYEKEE (reference sequence). The ends lost 4 bases at V and 9 bases at J; junction bases unmatched: 13. The CDR3 loop is CASSNTGQSLLQYF. The CDR3 DNA is TGTGCCAGCAGCAATACGGGACAGAGTTTGTTGCAGTACTTC.

V usage is TRBV30 and J usage is TRBJ1-4, with D perhaps matching TRBD1 (6 bases). V lost 3 bases, J lost 7 bases, and 15 bases lay in between. Germline values: CDR1 GTSNPN, CDR2 SVGIG (reference sequence). The CDR3 is 14 residues long. The CDR3 here is CAWRGQGRVEKLFF. CDR3 coding DNA: TGTGCCTGGAGGGGCCAGGGGAGGGTTGAAAAACTGTTTTTT.

The rearrangement joins TRBV2 to TRBJ2-1, with TRBD2 identical over 8 bases. V lost 6 bases to trimming and J lost 3 bases; unmatched junction nucleotides: 4. Germline V gives CDR1 SNHLY, CDR2 FYNNEI. The CDR3 loop spans 14 amino acids. CDR3 sequence: CASRTSAHYNEQFF. The CDR3 DNA reads as TGTGCCAGCAGGACTAGCGCTCACTACAATGAGCAGTTCTTC.

V and J are TRBV28 and TRBJ1-2, with D possibly TRBD1 on 5 matching bases. The V gene's germline CDR1 is MDHEN and CDR2 SYDVKM. This CDR3 is 16 amino acids long. Trimming removed 5 bases from V and 0 bases from J, with 16 bases in between. CDR3 coding DNA: TGTGCCAGCAGTCCAACAAGAGACAGCTCTAACTATGGCTACACCTTC. This sequence encodes CASSPTRDSSNYGYTF.

Only a few counts were recorded for this clone. The chain combines TRBV7-3 with TRBJ1-5, with 8 positions matching TRBD1. CDR1 is SGHTA, CDR2 FQGTGA, per germline. CDR3 length: 17 amino acids. The V and J ends lost 2 bases and 3 bases, in that order; junction bases with no gene match: 9. CDR3: CASSLGEQGVPNQPQHF. In DNA form, the CDR3 reads TGTGCCAGCAGCTTAGGGGAACAGGGGGTCCCCAATCAGCCCCAGCATTTT.

The chain links TRBV7-2 to TRBJ2-1, with 9 bases aligning to TRBD1. V shed 6 bases, J shed 5 bases, and the junction held 5 bases outside the gene matches. The CDR3 length is 14 residues. Looked up from germline, CDR1 is SGHTA and CDR2 is FQGNSA. For the CDR3, the DNA is TGTGCCAGCAGTCCCGGACAGGGGAACAATGAGCAGTTCTTC. Its translation: CASSPGQGNNEQFF.

This chain links TRBV19 with TRBJ1-3, with D possibly matching TRBD1 (5 bases). With 5 bases removed from V and 2 bases from J, the gap between germline ends came to 13 bases. This CDR3 comprises 15 residues. Germline loops: CDR1 LNHDA, CDR2 SQIVND (reference sequence). For the CDR3, the DNA is TGTGCCAGTAGTCCCTCGGCAGGGCCTGGAAACACCATATATTTT. Protein sequence: CASSPSAGPGNTIYF. Filled out from reference TRBV19 and TRBJ1-3, the complete variable domain reads DGGITQSPKYLFRKEGQNVTLSCEQNLNHDAMYWYRQDPGQGLRLIYYSQIVNDFQKGDIAEGYSVSREKKESFPLTVTSAQKNPTAFYLCASSPSAGPGNTIYFGEGSWLTVV.

The chain is built from TRBV19 and TRBJ1-4, with no clear D. V was clipped by 6 bases and J by 10 bases, with 21 bases between them. Per germline, CDR1 LNHDA and CDR2 SQIVND (reference sequence). This CDR3 region has 15 residues. CDR3 region: CASRYTRAPEGKLFF. Here the CDR3 DNA reads TGTGCCAGTAGATACACCCGGGCCCCCGAGGGAAAACTGTTTTTT.

The V gene is TRBV12-3 or TRBV12-4, the J gene TRBJ1-6, with 9 bases fitting TRBD1. This CDR3 contains 13 residues. V shed 4 bases and J 10 bases; nucleotides not matched to a gene: 2. The CDR3 sequence: CASSWTGDSPLHF. CDR3 DNA sequence: TGTGCCAGCAGTTGGACAGGGGACTCACCCCTCCACTTT.

CDR3 protein: CASSLQGNTDTQYF. For the CDR3, the DNA is TGTGCCAGCAGCTTGCAGGGGAACACAGATACGCAGTATTTT. The chain uses TRBV3-1 (or the pseudogene TRBV3-2) and TRBJ2-3; D perhaps matches TRBD1 (6 bases). The CDR3 runs to 14 residues. The germline V gene has CDR1 LGHDT and CDR2 YNNKEL (reference sequence). V lost 5 bases, J lost 2 bases, and 11 bases lay in between.

This rearrangement joins TRBV28 to TRBJ1-4; 9 positions match TRBD1. The germline V gene encodes CDR1 MDHEN and CDR2 SYDVKM. This CDR3 spans 15 amino acids. The junction had 12 bases not matched to a gene; V was cut back by 8 bases and J by 8 bases. CDR3 loop: CASRNEQGAREKLFF. The DNA of the CDR3 is TGTGCCAGCCGGAACGAACAGGGGGCGAGGGAAAAACTGTTTTTT.

This chain joins TRBV7-9 and TRBJ1-2; TRBD1 matches at 7 bases. CDR1 is SEHNR, CDR2 FQNEAQ, per germline (reference sequence). The CDR3 consists of 14 residues. V dropped 5 bases and J dropped 9; count of bases not matched to a gene: 12. The CDR3 reads CASSPQGGFLRYTF. CDR3 DNA: TGTGCCAGCAGCCCACAAGGGGGCTTCCTTCGCTACACCTTC.

This clone was recorded a few times. The chain has TRBV28 and TRBJ2-2, with TRBD2 identical over 16 bases. In germline, CDR1 is MDHEN, CDR2 SYDVKM. CDR3 length: 18 amino acids. Trimming removed 4 bases from V and 6 bases from J; junction bases left unmatched: 8. The CDR3, as DNA: TGTGCCAGCAGTTCGGGACTAGCGGGAGGGCCTTTCGCCGGGGAGCTGTTTTTT. It is translated as CASSSGLAGGPFAGELFF.

V gene TRBV27 combines with J gene TRBJ2-7; 8 bases map to TRBD2. This CDR3 region has 14 residues. The junction had 4 bases not matched to a gene; V was cut back by 6 bases and J by 0 bases. Germline CDR1 is MNHEY and CDR2 is SMNVEV (reference sequence). CDR3 in amino acids: CASRIAGSSYEQYF. In DNA form, the CDR3 reads TGTGCCAGCAGGATAGCGGGGAGCTCCTACGAGCAGTACTTC.